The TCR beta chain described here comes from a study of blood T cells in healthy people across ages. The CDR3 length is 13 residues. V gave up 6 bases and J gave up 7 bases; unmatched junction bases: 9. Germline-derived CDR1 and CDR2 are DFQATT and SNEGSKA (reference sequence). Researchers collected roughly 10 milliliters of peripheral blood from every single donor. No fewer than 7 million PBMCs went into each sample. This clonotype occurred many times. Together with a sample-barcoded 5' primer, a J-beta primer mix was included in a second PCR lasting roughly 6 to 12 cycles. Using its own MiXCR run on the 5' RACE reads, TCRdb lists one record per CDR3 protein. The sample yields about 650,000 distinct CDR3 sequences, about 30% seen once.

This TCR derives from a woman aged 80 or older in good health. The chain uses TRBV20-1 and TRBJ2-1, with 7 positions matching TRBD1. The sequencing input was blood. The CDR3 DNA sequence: TGCAGTGCAGCGAGGGGGCGAAGGAATGAGCAGTTCTTC. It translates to CSAARGRRNEQFF.